The rows below give T cell receptor beta chains drawn from one sample of a study of Graves' ophthalmopathy and Graves' hyperthyroidism. TCRdb re-derived calls from the multiplex PCR reads in MiXCR, one entry per CDR3 protein. The sample records a few hundred thousand distinct CDR3 sequences, roughly 14% being singletons. The sequencing input was peripheral blood. Receptors originate from a woman aged 18-29 years with stable Graves' hyperthyroidism. CDR3s include the opening cysteine and the closing phenylalanine or tryptophan. Each record gives: D gene, V gene, J gene, clone size, CDR3 protein, CDR3 DNA. D genes are given only for firm matches. The listing skips clone size in some rows; elsewhere it reads once, few, many or a size class.

.	TRBV4-1	TRBJ2-7	many	CASSQAWRDYEQYF	TGCGCCAGCAGCCAAGCCTGGAGGGACTACGAGCAGTACTTC
TRBD1	TRBV5-1	TRBJ2-2	few	CASSPLQGAGTGELFF	TGCGCCAGCAGCCCACTACAGGGGGCAGGCACCGGGGAGCTGTTTTTT
.	TRBV12-3/TRBV12-4	TRBJ2-7	many	CASSFGHTYEQYF	TGTGCCAGCAGTTTTGGACACACCTACGAGCAGTACTTC
.	TRBV7-2	TRBJ2-5	many	CASSLVNGETQYF	TGTGCCAGCAGCTTAGTAAACGGAGAGACCCAGTACTTC
TRBD1	TRBV5-1	TRBJ2-7	many	CASSEPRGTGTNEQYF	TGCGCCAGCAGCGAACCTAGGGGGACAGGGACGAACGAGCAGTACTTC
TRBD2	TRBV7-2	TRBJ2-5	many	CASSLVGWGGETQYF	TGTGCCAGCAGCTTAGTAGGATGGGGGGGGGAGACCCAGTACTTC
.	TRBV5-1	TRBJ1-1	.	CASSLGGPGTPNEAFF	TGCGCCAGCAGCTTGGGCGGCCCCGGGACACCCAATGAAGCTTTCTTT
.	TRBV7-2	TRBJ1-2	many	CASSLGVSDYGYTF	TGTGCCAGCAGCTTGGGGGTTTCAGACTATGGCTACACCTTC
.	TRBV7-2	TRBJ2-7	.	CASSLARLGTQTYEQYF	TGTGCCAGCAGCTTAGCGCGTTTAGGGACCCAGACCTACGAGCAGTACTTC
TRBD2	TRBV6-1	TRBJ2-5	many	CASSETSGGTKETQYF	TGTGCCAGCAGCGAGACTAGCGGGGGAACTAAAGAGACCCAGTACTTC
.	TRBV2	TRBJ2-2	many	CARPGTVNTGELFF	TGTGCCAGACCGGGGACGGTGAACACCGGGGAGCTGTTTTTT
TRBD1	TRBV6-2/TRBV6-3	TRBJ1-5	many	CASSPQGSVQPQHF	TGTGCCAGCAGTCCACAGGGGTCGGTTCAGCCCCAGCATTTT
TRBD1	TRBV6-2/TRBV6-3	TRBJ1-5	medium-sized	CASRTGSQPQHF	TGTGCCAGCAGGACAGGGAGTCAGCCCCAGCATTTT
TRBD1	TRBV11-2	TRBJ1-1	many	CASSFIAGQGGQKAFF	TGTGCCAGCAGCTTTATTGCGGGACAGGGGGGGCAAAAAGCTTTCTTT
.	TRBV29-1	TRBJ1-5	many	CSVGGQNQPQHF	TGCAGCGTTGGCGGACAAAATCAGCCCCAGCATTTT
.	TRBV12-3/TRBV12-4	TRBJ1-5	many	CASSLDGDQPQHF	TGTGCCAGCAGTTTAGACGGGGATCAGCCCCAGCATTTT
TRBD2	TRBV28	TRBJ2-7	many	CASSLPLAGGTYEQYF	TGTGCCAGCAGCTTACCCCTAGCGGGGGGAACCTACGAGCAGTACTTC
.	TRBV11-2	TRBJ2-5	.	CAISLGGGTWTRYF	TGTGCCATCAGCTTAGGAGGGGGTACGTGGACCCGGTACTTC
TRBD1	TRBV12-3/TRBV12-4	TRBJ2-7	many	CASSFGQGANYEQYF	TGTGCCAGCAGTTTCGGACAGGGGGCGAACTACGAGCAGTACTTC
.	TRBV6-1	TRBJ1-2	many	CASSEGWGDHYGYTF	TGTGCCAGCAGTGAAGGGTGGGGAGACCACTATGGCTACACCTTC
.	TRBV27	TRBJ1-1	many	CASNGPLNTEAFF	TGTGCCAGCAACGGGCCCTTGAACACTGAAGCTTTCTTT
.	TRBV20-1	TRBJ2-7	many	CSARGFTYEQYF	TGCAGTGCTCGAGGGTTTACCTACGAGCAGTACTTC
.	TRBV5-1	TRBJ2-2	.	CASTSYTGELFF	TGCGCCAGCACCTCCTACACCGGGGAGCTGTTTTTT
.	TRBV11-2	TRBJ1-2	many	CASSLDEAGVNYGYTF	TGTGCCAGCAGCTTAGATGAGGCAGGGGTGAACTATGGCTACACCTTC
TRBD2	TRBV12-3/TRBV12-4	TRBJ2-7	.	CASSLNSGSPYEQYF	TGTGCCAGCAGTTTAAATAGCGGGAGTCCCTACGAGCAGTACTTC
.	TRBV12-3/TRBV12-4	TRBJ1-5	many	CASSLTGGSSQPQHF	TGTGCCAGCAGCCTAACCGGGGGGAGTTCTCAGCCCCAGCATTTT
.	TRBV7-2	TRBJ1-1	many	CASSLVVYTEAFF	TGTGCCAGCAGCTTAGTAGTTTACACTGAAGCTTTCTTT
.	TRBV7-2	TRBJ2-6	.	CASSLAPARVVSGANVLTF	TGTGCCAGCAGCTTAGCCCCCGCCAGGGTGGTATCTGGGGCCAACGTCCTGACTTTC
.	TRBV24-1	TRBJ1-2	many	CATSDNLPNGYTF	TGTGCCACCAGTGATAACCTCCCGAATGGCTACACCTTC
.	TRBV6-1	TRBJ1-2	many	CASSEGGGPQGYTF	TGTGCCAGCAGTGAAGGTGGGGGACCGCAGGGCTACACCTTC
.	TRBV15	TRBJ2-7	many	CATSPRDTSYEQYF	TGTGCCACCAGCCCCCGGGACACCTCCTACGAGCAGTACTTC
TRBD1	TRBV11-1	TRBJ1-2	few	CASSFPTPLQGTADYGYTF	TGTGCCAGCAGCTTCCCCACCCCCCTCCAAGGGACAGCGGACTATGGCTACACCTTC
.	TRBV24-1	TRBJ2-6	.	CATSEPVDGANVLTF	TGTGCCACCAGTGAACCTGTTGATGGGGCCAACGTCCTGACTTTC
TRBD2	TRBV11-2	TRBJ2-2	.	CASSLDGTRLAGELFF	TGTGCCAGCAGCTTAGATGGGACTAGACTTGCCGGGGAGCTGTTTTTT
.	TRBV10-3	TRBJ1-1	many	CAISEFASEAFF	TGTGCCATCAGTGAGTTTGCATCCGAAGCTTTCTTT
.	TRBV6-5	TRBJ2-2	many	CASRKQGTNTGELFF	TGTGCCAGCAGAAAACAGGGAACGAACACCGGGGAGCTGTTTTTT
TRBD1	TRBV6-1	TRBJ2-5	many	CASSEHQGVILGETQYF	TGTGCCAGCAGTGAACACCAGGGGGTTATTCTGGGGGAGACCCAGTACTTC
.	TRBV27	TRBJ1-1	many	CASGGPLDTFF	TGTGCCAGCGGTGGTCCCCTCGACACATTCTTT
.	TRBV20-1	TRBJ1-5	.	CSGTGDSNQPQHF	TGCAGTGGTACCGGGGACAGCAATCAGCCCCAGCATTTT
TRBD1	TRBV11-1	TRBJ1-6	.	CASSAGQTGVTYNSPLHF	TGTGCCAGCAGCGCGGGACAGACTGGGGTAACCTATAATTCACCCCTCCACTTT
.	TRBV27	TRBJ2-5	many	CASSPRMISPLGQYF	TGTGCCAGCAGTCCACGAATGATTTCCCCCCTTGGCCAGTACTTC
TRBD2	TRBV5-5	TRBJ2-2	few	CASSSLAGGRAGELFF	TGTGCCAGCAGCTCACTAGCGGGGGGCAGGGCCGGGGAGCTGTTTTTT
.	TRBV6-5	TRBJ1-5	many	CASSYGIGSNQPQHF	TGTGCCAGCAGTTACGGGATTGGCAGCAATCAGCCCCAGCATTTT
.	TRBV7-3	TRBJ1-2	many	CASSSGSFNGYTF	TGTGCCAGCAGCTCCGGGAGCTTCAATGGCTACACCTTC
.	TRBV6-1	TRBJ2-7	.	CASSEVGTKQYF	TGTGCCAGCAGTGAAGTAGGGACAAAGCAGTACTTC
TRBD1	TRBV12-3/TRBV12-4	TRBJ1-1	many	CASSYGQGATEAFF	TGTGCCAGCAGTTACGGACAGGGGGCCACTGAAGCTTTCTTT
.	TRBV19	TRBJ2-7	.	CASSVGPGRFYEQYF	TGTGCCAGTAGCGTTGGGCCAGGGAGGTTCTACGAGCAGTACTTC
TRBD2	TRBV7-8	TRBJ2-7	many	CASSLPGGGGHYEQYF	TGTGCCAGCAGCCTACCTGGGGGCGGGGGGCACTACGAGCAGTACTTC
.	TRBV7-9	TRBJ1-6	many	CASSSRDNNSPLHF	TGTGCCAGCAGCTCGCGGGACAATAATTCACCCCTCCACTTT